The entry below gives a single T cell receptor beta chain sequence along with its context. Its antigen is unidentified. Stimulus-free culture yielded autoproliferating CFSE-dim and non-proliferating CFSE-high T cells, each sequenced separately. Roughly 4.8x10^7 CFSE-labeled PBMCs were cultured around 7 days unstimulated, then replicate wells were pooled. This entry is derived from a study of memory B cells and T cells in multiple sclerosis. Sequenced by immunoSEQ multiplex PCR; TCRdb stores in-frame clones only, minus some. The table includes over 35,000 clones, about four fifths detected once. V shed 4 bases and J shed 3 bases, with 10 bases lying between them. Germline V gene sequence: CDR1 MNHEY, CDR2 SMNVEV (reference sequence). The CDR3 covers 13 residues. Broader study findings: Compartments had unequal clone-set sizes, affecting shared clonotype counts.

The receptor was derived from a human donor with multiple sclerosis. The chain couples TRBV27 to TRBJ2-7; either TRBD1 or TRBD2 may supply D (5 bases each). The sequencing input was PBMCs from blood kept in culture. The CDR3 DNA reads as TGTGCCAGCAGTTACCCAGGGAGCTACGAGCAGTACTTC. This sequence encodes CASSYPGSYEQYF.